This note documents a single T cell receptor beta chain sequence. In its sample, this clonotype was seen a few times. Its specific antigen is unknown. It has no much larger one-base neighbor in the sample; base qualities were not kept. This sample was included in a study of T cell repertoires in cytomegalovirus infection (dated by TCRdb to between 2019 and 2020). Regarding the study in general: Donor HLA type was relevant to the analysis, as public TCR beta signatures indicated carriage of CMV infection together with the matching HLA type. Study-wide conclusions, independent of this receptor: In both this cohort and an independent roughly 330-donor cohort, the cumulative frequency of public TCR beta family members distinguished carriers of CMV infection plus the relevant HLA type. The ex vivo response was dominated by HLA-C-restricted CMV-specific TCR beta clonotypes, and the single most frequent clonotype in two of eight donors was supplied by these HLA-C-restricted clonotypes.

The reads were generated on an Illumina HiSeq 1500. The raw public reads went through TCRdb reprocessing: fastp at Q25, MiXCR clone calling, in-frame beta chains kept. Identical CDR3 proteins give one entry, which carries the most common genes and DNA. The sample table records about 180,000 distinct CDR3 sequences; roughly 15% of these occur just once. Under 30% of the sample is taken by the ten largest. V has 4 bases trimmed and J has 1 base trimmed; junction bases matching no gene number 2. From its cysteine to its phenylalanine, the CDR3 spans 16 amino acids. The only DNA kept is the CDR3, 48 bases in frame from the first base. From the germline V gene (reference sequence), CDR1 is SEHNR and CDR2 is FQNEAQ.

The specimen was CD8+ T cells from PBMCs. The chain uses TRBV7-9 and TRBJ2-2; 11 nucleotides in the junction match TRBD2. The source of this sequence is a human donor in good health (CMV status not recorded). Some clones in this sample may be carry-over from other donors' samples. DNA sequence: TGTGCCAGCAGCTCTACTAGCGGGGGGAACACCGGGGAGCTGTTTTTT. Protein translation: CASSSTSGGNTGELFF.